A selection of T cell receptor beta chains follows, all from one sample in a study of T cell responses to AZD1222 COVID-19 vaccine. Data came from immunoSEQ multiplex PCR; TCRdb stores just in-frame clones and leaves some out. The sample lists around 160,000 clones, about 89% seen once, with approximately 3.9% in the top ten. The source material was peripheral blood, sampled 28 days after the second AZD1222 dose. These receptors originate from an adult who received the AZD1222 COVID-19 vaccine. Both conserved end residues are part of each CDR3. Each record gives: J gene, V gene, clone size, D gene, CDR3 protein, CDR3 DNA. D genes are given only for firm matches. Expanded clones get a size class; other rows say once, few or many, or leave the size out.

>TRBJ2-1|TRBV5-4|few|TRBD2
CASTPAGALRNEQFF
TGTGCCAGCACTCCTGCGGGAGCCCTGAGGAATGAGCAGTTCTTC
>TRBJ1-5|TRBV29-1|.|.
CSVASGADQPQHF
TGCAGCGTTGCGTCGGGGGCGGATCAGCCCCAGCATTTT
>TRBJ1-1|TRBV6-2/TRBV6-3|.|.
CASSYGGVGEAFF
TGTGCCAGCAGTTACGGTGGCGTCGGGGAAGCTTTCTTT
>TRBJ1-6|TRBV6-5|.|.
CASSQSNNSPLHF
TGTGCCAGCAGTCAATCAAATAATTCACCCCTCCACTTT
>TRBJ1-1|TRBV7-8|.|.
CASSPWTLNTEAFF
TGTGCCAGCAGCCCTTGGACACTTAACACTGAAGCTTTCTTT
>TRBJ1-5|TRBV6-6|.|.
CASSYPGVRPQHF
TGTGCCAGCAGTTATCCTGGCGTCAGGCCCCAGCATTTT
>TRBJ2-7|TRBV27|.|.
CASSLLRTSAYEQYF
TGTGCCAGCAGTCTCCTGCGGACCTCCGCCTACGAGCAGTACTTC
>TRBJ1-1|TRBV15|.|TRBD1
CATSRLTGGTEAFF
TGTGCCACCAGCAGACTTACAGGGGGCACTGAAGCTTTCTTT
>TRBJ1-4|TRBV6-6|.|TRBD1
CASSYRQGFEKLFF
TGTGCCAGCAGCTACAGACAGGGTTTCGAAAAACTGTTTTTT
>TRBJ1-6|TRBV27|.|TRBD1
CASSWTGAPYNSPLHF
TGTGCCAGCAGTTGGACAGGAGCTCCCTATAATTCACCCCTCCACTTT
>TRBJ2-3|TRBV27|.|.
CASSLLKADTQYF
TGTGCCAGCAGTTTGCTAAAGGCAGATACGCAGTATTTT
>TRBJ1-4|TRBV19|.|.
CASSIASPGEKLFF
TGTGCCAGTAGTATAGCCAGCCCTGGTGAAAAACTGTTTTTT
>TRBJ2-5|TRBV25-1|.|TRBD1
CASTDRGLQTQYF
TGTGCCAGCACGGACAGGGGGCTGCAGACCCAGTACTTC
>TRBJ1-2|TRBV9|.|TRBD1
CASYSDRGDGYTF
TGTGCCAGCTACTCCGACAGGGGGGATGGCTACACCTTC
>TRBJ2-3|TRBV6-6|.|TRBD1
CASSLARDRTGDTQYF
TGTGCCAGCAGTTTGGCCCGGGACAGGACCGGGGATACGCAGTATTTT
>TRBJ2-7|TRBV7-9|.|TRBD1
CASSSPTGVGVYEQYF
TGTGCCAGCAGCTCACCGACAGGGGTAGGGGTGTACGAGCAGTACTTC
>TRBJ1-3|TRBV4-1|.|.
CASSQGSWGSGNTIYF
TGCGCCAGCAGCCAAGGTTCTTGGGGGAGTGGAAACACCATATATTTT
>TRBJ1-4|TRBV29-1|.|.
CSVATSFPRGEYEKLFF
TGCAGCGTCGCAACCTCTTTTCCGAGGGGAGAATATGAAAAACTGTTTTTT
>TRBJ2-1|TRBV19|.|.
CASSRQSSSYNEQFF
TGTGCCAGTAGCCGACAATCGAGTTCCTACAATGAGCAGTTCTTC
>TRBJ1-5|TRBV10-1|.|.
CASSEFWAIQPQHF
TGCGCCAGCAGTGAGTTTTGGGCAATTCAGCCCCAGCATTTT
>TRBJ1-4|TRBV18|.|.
CASSPSNAAAGGKLFF
TGTGCCAGCTCACCAAGCAATGCGGCGGCCGGTGGAAAACTGTTTTTT
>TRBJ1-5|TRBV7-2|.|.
CASSLWGMNQPQHF
TGTGCCAGCAGCTTATGGGGGATGAATCAGCCCCAGCATTTT
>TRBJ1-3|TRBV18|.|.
CASSPAGNSGNTIYF
TGTGCCAGCTCACCGGCAGGCAACTCTGGAAACACCATATATTTT
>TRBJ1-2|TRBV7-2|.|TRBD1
CASSLTGDRAGYTF
TGTGCCAGCAGCTTAACAGGGGACAGGGCTGGCTACACCTTC
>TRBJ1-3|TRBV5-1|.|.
CASSYGRAAGNTIYF
TGCGCCAGCAGCTATGGACGGGCTGCTGGAAACACCATATATTTT
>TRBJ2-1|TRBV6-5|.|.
CASSRDIYEQFF
TGTGCCAGCAGCCGGGACATTTATGAGCAGTTCTTC
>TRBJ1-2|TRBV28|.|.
CASSGRNYGYTF
TGTGCCAGCAGCGGACGGAACTATGGCTACACCTTC
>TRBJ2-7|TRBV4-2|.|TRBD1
CASSQDRGGGEQYF
TGTGCCAGCAGCCAAGATCGAGGGGGCGGCGAGCAGTACTTC
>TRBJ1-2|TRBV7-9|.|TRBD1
CASSPTGIYGYTF
TGTGCCAGCAGCCCGACAGGGATCTATGGCTACACCTTC
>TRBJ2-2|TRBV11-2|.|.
CASSQGRSGELFF
TGTGCCAGCAGTCAAGGCCGGTCCGGGGAGCTGTTTTTT
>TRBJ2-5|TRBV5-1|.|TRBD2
CASSPRTSGGPGGVWETQYF
TGCGCCAGCAGCCCCCGGACTAGCGGGGGGCCTGGGGGAGTATGGGAGACCCAGTACTTC
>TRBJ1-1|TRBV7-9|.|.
CASSPGDMNTEAFF
TGTGCCAGCAGCCCGGGGGATATGAACACTGAAGCTTTCTTT
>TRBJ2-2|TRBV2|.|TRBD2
CAILDWEGSTNTGELFF
TGTGCCATCTTGGATTGGGAGGGAAGTACGAACACCGGGGAGCTGTTTTTT
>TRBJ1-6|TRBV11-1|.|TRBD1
CASSLSDRADNSPLHF
TGTGCCAGCAGCCTAAGTGACAGGGCGGATAATTCACCCCTCCACTTT
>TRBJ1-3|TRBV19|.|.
CASTPGASKGTIYF
TGTGCCAGTACCCCCGGGGCCTCCAAAGGCACCATATATTTT